These 30 T cell receptor beta chains share one sample of origin, sequenced in a study of memory CD4+ T cells and cytomegalovirus serostatus. Single viable CD3+CD4+CD8-CD45RO+ cells were sorted as the memory CD4+ T cells. Data came from immunoSEQ multiplex PCR; TCRdb stores just in-frame clones and leaves some out. This table has 45,000 to 50,000 clones, roughly 80% appearing once. The specimen sequenced was memory CD4+ T cells from blood. The receptors stem from an adult in good health and CMV-seronegative.

This clone was counted a few times. V and J are TRBV6-5 and TRBJ2-7; D gene ambiguous. Germline lookup yields CDR1 MNHEY and CDR2 SVGAGI. The V gene lost 7 bases and the J gene lost 2 bases, with 15 bases spanning the gap. This CDR3 spans 14 amino acids. CDR3 DNA: TGTGCCAGCAATAGGGCGGTGGACGCCTACGAGCAGTACTTC. Translating it yields CASNRAVDAYEQYF.

V usage is TRBV30 and J usage is TRBJ1-1; tentative D call: TRBD1 (5 bases). The CDR3 sequence is 13 residues long. The V end was cut by 2 bases, the J end by 4 bases, with 11 bases between. Germline CDR1 GTSNPN, CDR2 SVGIG (reference sequence). The CDR3 nucleotides are TGTGCCTGGAGTACAGGATCGACCACTGAAGCTTTCTTT. Translating it yields CAWSTGSTTEAFF.

This clone was picked up a small number of times. This rearrangement joins TRBV2 to TRBJ1-1; D uncertain. Per the germline V gene, CDR1 is SNHLY and CDR2 is FYNNEI. CDR3 length equals 14 residues. The germline V and J ends were trimmed by 1 base and 1 base, with 7 bases remaining between them. The CDR3 sequence is CASSEEYGNTEAFF. CDR3 DNA sequence: TGTGCCAGCAGTGAAGAGTATGGGAACACTGAAGCTTTCTTT. The full variable domain, its missing parts supplied by reference TRBV2 and TRBJ1-1, is EPEVTQTPSHQVTQMGQEVILRCVPISNHLYFYWYRQILGQKVEFLVSFYNNEISEKSEIFDDQFSVERPDGSNFTLKIRSTKLEDSAMYFCASSEEYGNTEAFFGQGTRLTVV.

The rearrangement links TRBV19 to TRBJ2-3; 7 positions match TRBD1. CDR1 and CDR2 from the germline V gene are LNHDA and SQIVND (reference sequence). The CDR3 sequence is 18 residues long. V shed 7 bases, J shed 1 base, and the junction held 17 bases outside the gene matches. CDR3 DNA sequence: TGTGCCAGTAACCCGCTAAGGAGAGGGGGCCGGGGCACAGATACGCAGTATTTT. Its translation: CASNPLRRGGRGTDTQYF. The full variable domain, with the rest looked up from reference TRBV19 and TRBJ2-3, is DGGITQSPKYLFRKEGQNVTLSCEQNLNHDAMYWYRQDPGQGLRLIYYSQIVNDFQKGDIAEGYSVSREKKESFPLTVTSAQKNPTAFYLCASNPLRRGGRGTDTQYFGPGTRLTVL.

This sequence joins TRBV15 and TRBJ2-7; D is perhaps TRBD1 (5 bases). This CDR3 spans 16 amino acids. Per the germline V gene, CDR1 is LNHNV and CDR2 is YYDKDF (reference sequence). V was trimmed by 1 base and J by 0 bases, leaving 13 bases between them. CDR3 DNA sequence: TGTGCCACCAGCAGAGCCCCCCCCGACAGCTCCTACGAGCAGTACTTC. Protein: CATSRAPPDSSYEQYF.

The J gene is TRBJ2-1, the V gene TRBV18; perhaps TRBD2 as D (6 bases). Per germline, CDR1 KGHSH and CDR2 LQKENI. V lost 0 bases, J lost 9 bases, and 15 bases lay in between. The CDR3 consists of 15 residues. CDR3: CASSPPSGRSAEQFF. CDR3 nucleotide sequence: TGTGCCAGCTCACCACCTTCAGGGAGGTCCGCTGAGCAGTTCTTC.

The chain combines TRBV29-1 with TRBJ1-1, with a tentative D call TRBD1 (5 bases). The CDR3 extends over 10 amino acids. The V end was cut by 5 bases, the J end by 8 bases, with 9 bases between. Germline loops: CDR1 SQVTM, CDR2 ANQGSEA. CDR3 in DNA: TGCAGCGTTCGGGACTGGGAAGCTTTCTTT. This translates into CSVRDWEAFF.

This chain links TRBV6-1 with TRBJ1-1; 7 bases map to TRBD1. Trimming took 10 bases from V and 9 from J; bases not matched to a gene: 5. The CDR3 totals 10 residues. CDR1 is MNHNS, CDR2 SASEGT, per germline. The CDR3 DNA reads as TGTGCCACTAACAGGGGAAAAGCTTTCTTT. Its translation: CATNRGKAFF.

This clone was seen a single time. The chain is built from TRBV6-1 and TRBJ2-1, with 13 bases matching TRBD2. There are 15 residues in the CDR3. Looked up from germline, CDR1 is MNHNS and CDR2 is SASEGT. V was clipped by 6 bases and J by 4 bases; unmatched bases: 3. For the CDR3, the DNA is TGTGCCAGCAGCGGACTAGCGGGGGTATACAATGAGCAGTTCTTC. It encodes CASSGLAGVYNEQFF.

The gene calls are TRBV9 and TRBJ2-6; 9 bases line up with TRBD1. The germline CDR1 and CDR2 sequences are SGDLS and YYNGEE. With V trimmed by 3 bases and J by 0 bases, 4 bases remained unmatched. The CDR3 loop spans 17 amino acids. CDR3 loop: CASSGRDRDSGANVLTF. The CDR3 DNA sequence: TGTGCCAGCAGCGGCCGGGACAGGGACTCTGGGGCCAACGTCCTGACTTTC.

The rearrangement uses TRBV7-6 and TRBJ2-7; TRBD1 is a possible D gene (6 bases). This CDR3 comprises 13 residues. The V end lost 5 bases, the J end lost 12 bases, and 20 bases lay between the germline ends. Germline assignment: CDR1 SGHVS and CDR2 FNYEAQ. Written as DNA, the CDR3 is TGTGCCAGCAGCGGAGCCGGGACACCGAGATGGTACTTC. This encodes CASSGAGTPRWYF.

This chain links TRBV6-5 with TRBJ1-6; 7 bases agree with TRBD1. The CDR3 totals 15 residues. Germline V gene data show CDR1 as MNHEY and CDR2 as SVGAGI. V dropped 5 bases and J dropped 6; count of bases not matched to a gene: 7. The chain's CDR3 is CASSLQGSANSPLHF. Here the CDR3 DNA reads TGTGCCAGCAGTCTACAGGGGTCCGCTAATTCACCCCTCCACTTT.

The chain combines TRBV7-8 with TRBJ1-5, with D hard to call. The CDR3 totals 19 residues. Trimming took 0 bases from V and 0 from J, leaving 18 bases between them. Germline V CDR1 and CDR2: SGHVS, FQNEAQ. The CDR3 is CASSLAINRALNSNQPQHF. Written as DNA, the CDR3 is TGTGCCAGCAGCTTAGCGATCAATCGGGCCCTGAATAGCAATCAGCCCCAGCATTTT.

The chain joins TRBV14 to TRBJ2-7, with a weak D call TRBD1 (5 bases). This CDR3 contains 15 residues. The V end was cut by 0 bases, the J end by 4 bases, with 13 bases between. Germline V CDR1 and CDR2: SGHDN, FVKESK. This CDR3 reads CASSQEFGAMYEQYF. CDR3 in DNA: TGTGCCAGCAGCCAAGAATTTGGGGCTATGTACGAGCAGTACTTC.

The rearrangement links TRBV10-3 to TRBJ2-1; 10 bases are shared with TRBD1. V dropped 6 bases and J dropped 6; count of bases not matched to a gene: 11. This CDR3 has 16 amino acids. CDR1 ENHRY and CDR2 SYGVKD come from the germline V gene. DNA for the CDR3: TGTGCCATCAGAGGGACAGGGGAGGATTGGGGCAATGAGCAGTTCTTC. Translating it yields CAIRGTGEDWGNEQFF.

This rearrangement joins TRBV14 to TRBJ1-4; tentative D call: TRBD1 (5 bases). CDR3 length: 19 amino acids. CDR1 is SGHDN, CDR2 FVKESK, per germline. V lost 0 bases and J 6 bases, leaving 23 bases between the germline ends. The CDR3 DNA is TGTGCCAGCAGCCAAGAGGGGAGCAGGGCCGGAGGGGCGGATGAAAAACTGTTTTTT. Translated, it gives CASSQEGSRAGGADEKLFF. Full variable domain (rest looked up from reference TRBV14 and TRBJ1-4): EAGVTQFPSHSVIEKGQTVTLRCDPISGHDNLYWYRRVMGKEIKFLLHFVKESKQDESGMPNNRFLAERTGGTYSTLKVQPAELEDSGVYFCASSQEGSRAGGADEKLFFGSGTQLSVL.

This clone was seen only once. This chain links TRBV11-2 with TRBJ2-1; D is uncertain. The CDR3 covers 14 residues. Germline CDR1 reads SGHAT; CDR2 reads FQNNGV. The V and J ends lost 4 bases and 2 bases respectively, with 9 bases between them. As DNA, the CDR3 is TGTGCCAGCAGCTCGGGTTGGGCCTACAATGAGCAGTTCTTC. Encoded protein: CASSSGWAYNEQFF.

By share of the sample, this clone is medium-sized. The chain couples TRBV10-2 to TRBJ1-1, with D possibly TRBD1 on 6 matching bases. Germline-derived CDR1 and CDR2 are WSHSY and SAAADI. The V and J ends lost 0 bases and 4 bases respectively, with 12 bases between them. The CDR3 is 15 residues long. CDR3 in amino acids: CASSESGGRGTEAFF. In DNA, the CDR3 is TGCGCCAGCAGTGAGTCCGGGGGCCGGGGCACTGAAGCTTTCTTT.

This chain uses TRBV4-2 with TRBJ2-1; perhaps TRBD2 as D (6 bases). Germline CDR1 is LGHNA and CDR2 is YNFKEQ. The CDR3 spans 17 residues. Trimming left V 4 bases short and J 0 bases short, with 16 bases between. The CDR3 protein is CASSPELRGSSYNEQFF. Here the CDR3 DNA reads TGTGCCAGCAGCCCAGAGCTCCGGGGGAGCTCCTACAATGAGCAGTTCTTC.

The CDR3 loop reads CASRPTGVNEKLFF. CDR3 in DNA: TGTGCCAGCAGACCGACAGGGGTTAATGAAAAACTGTTTTTT. V and J are TRBV6-1 and TRBJ1-4, with 8 bases fitting TRBD1. Per germline, CDR1 MNHNS and CDR2 SASEGT. The CDR3 is 14 residues long. V shed 6 bases and J 4 bases; nucleotides not matched to a gene: 4.

The chain links TRBV11-3 to TRBJ1-6; D may be TRBD1 (6 bases). V was pared by 1 base and J by 10 bases, with 11 bases between. The CDR3 runs 14 residues. The V gene's germline CDR1 is SGHNT and CDR2 YENEEA. CDR3 residues: CASSLAGAGSPLHF. For the CDR3, the DNA is TGTGCCAGCAGCTTAGCAGGGGCCGGCTCACCCCTCCACTTT.

This clone came up a few times. The chain employs TRBV19 and TRBJ1-4, with 9 bases lining up with TRBD1. The V and J ends lost 4 bases and 0 bases, in that order; junction bases with no gene match: 3. The CDR3 totals 16 residues. Germline assignment: CDR1 LNHDA and CDR2 SQIVND (reference sequence). The CDR3 DNA reads TGTGCCAGTAGTACCGGACAGGGGCCAACTAATGAAAAACTGTTTTTT. Translating it yields CASSTGQGPTNEKLFF.

The rearrangement uses TRBV13 and TRBJ1-1, with TRBD1 identical over 8 bases. V lost 5 bases, J lost 2 bases, and 4 bases stayed unmatched. Germline V gives CDR1 PRHDT, CDR2 FYEKMQ (reference sequence). The CDR3 loop spans 14 amino acids. The CDR3 nucleotides are TGTGCCAGCAGCAAGGACAGGGACAACACTGAAGCTTTCTTT. Protein: CASSKDRDNTEAFF.

The chain couples TRBV6-1 to TRBJ1-1; D gene unclear. CDR1 is MNHNS and CDR2 is SASEGT in the germline V gene. The CDR3 spans 13 residues. V lost 8 bases, J lost 5 bases, and 15 bases lay in between. The DNA of the CDR3 is TGTGCCAGCCCCAGGATAGGGATGACTGAAGCTTTCTTT. It encodes CASPRIGMTEAFF.

This clone was recorded a few times. The chain couples TRBV7-9 to TRBJ1-1; D uncertain. CDR3 length: 13 residues. Per germline, CDR1 SEHNR and CDR2 FQNEAQ (reference sequence). V lost 5 bases to trimming and J lost 1 base, with 8 bases between them. In DNA form, the CDR3 reads TGTGCCAGCAGCCCCCGACAGAACACTGAAGCTTTCTTT. Protein product: CASSPRQNTEAFF.

CDR3 DNA: TGTGCCAGCAGCTTAGGTGACAGGGCGCTCTATGGCTACACCTTC. Its protein is CASSLGDRALYGYTF. The J gene is TRBJ1-2, the V gene TRBV13; TRBD1 matches at 7 bases. This CDR3 is 15 amino acids long. In germline, CDR1 is PRHDT, CDR2 FYEKMQ (reference sequence). The V gene end was trimmed by 0 bases and the J gene end by 4 bases; junction bases not matched to a gene: 5.

The rearrangement links TRBV7-9 to TRBJ1-1; tentatively, D is TRBD1 (5 bases). This CDR3 is built from 18 residues. CDR1 SEHNR and CDR2 FQNEAQ come from the germline V gene (reference sequence). V was pared by 4 bases and J by 3 bases, with 24 bases between. The CDR3 sequence is CASSSPDARVIRDTEAFF. For the CDR3, the DNA is TGTGCCAGCAGCTCACCAGACGCCAGGGTAATACGGGACACTGAAGCTTTCTTT.

The chain joins TRBV6-1 to TRBJ1-2; D may be TRBD1 (5 bases). The CDR3 extends over 13 amino acids. Trimming stripped 3 bases from V and 4 bases from J, with 9 bases between. The V gene's germline CDR1 is MNHNS and CDR2 SASEGT. The CDR3 nucleotides are TGTGCCAGCAGTGAGACAGTTTTCTATGGCTACACCTTC. The encoded protein is CASSETVFYGYTF.

The rearrangement joins TRBV5-1 to TRBJ2-2; no firm D call. This CDR3 has 14 residues. V lost 0 bases, J lost 4 bases, and 7 bases lay in between. Looked up from germline, CDR1 is SGHRS and CDR2 is YFSETQ. The CDR3 DNA follows: TGCGCCAGCAGCTTGGACTGGGGCACCGGGGAGCTGTTTTTT. As protein: CASSLDWGTGELFF.

The chain employs TRBV5-1 and TRBJ2-7; D is unresolved. In germline, CDR1 is SGHRS, CDR2 YFSETQ. This CDR3 is 14 amino acids long. Trimming took off 0 bases at V and 1 base at J, with 8 bases between the two ends. The CDR3 coding sequence is TGCGCCAGCAGCTTGGACTTGAAATCCTACGAGCAGTACTTC. It yields the protein CASSLDLKSYEQYF. The variable domain in full, with the rest retrieved from reference TRBV5-1 and TRBJ2-7, is KAGVTQTPRYLIKTRGQQVTLSCSPISGHRSVSWYQQTPGQGLQFLFEYFSETQRNKGNFPGRFSGRQFSNSRSEMNVSTLELGDSALYLCASSLDLKSYEQYFGPGTRLTVT.